The 12 T cell receptor beta chains given below trace back to one sample, sequenced in a study of Ad26.COV2.S vaccination and SARS-CoV-2 variants. Repertoires were generated with immunoSEQ multiplex PCR, while TCRdb's copy carries only in-frame clones and drops some. In the table there are roughly 500,000 clones, roughly 89% of which are singletons. Treatment denoted: roughly 19 received Ad26.COV2.S at low or high dose, single or two shots; about 5 received placebo; per-sample allocation not given. The samples date from day 63 after the first vaccine or placebo injection. Sequences were derived from peripheral blood, sampled in a trial of Ad26.COV2.S vaccine versus placebo. Receptors originate from a person aged 18 to 65 who received the Ad26.COV2.S COVID-19 vaccine or a placebo.

The rearrangement joins TRBV12-3 or TRBV12-4 to TRBJ2-5; D ambiguous. This CDR3 has 13 residues. V shed 5 bases and J shed 4 bases, with 11 bases lying between them. The CDR3 DNA reads TGTGCCAGCAGTCGAAGCGAATCAGAGACCCAGTACTTC. This encodes CASSRSESETQYF.

The rearrangement joins TRBV6-2 or TRBV6-3 to TRBJ2-7, with D possibly being TRBD2 (6 bases). The CDR3 is 12 amino acids. Trimming shortened V by 2 bases and J by 9 bases, and 11 bases separated the two germline ends. Germline V gene data show CDR1 as MNHEY and CDR2 as SVGEGT. DNA for the CDR3: TGTGCCAGCAGTTACACGGGCGGGGTGCAGTACGTC. Translating gives CASSYTGGVQYV.

V and J are TRBV7-3 and TRBJ2-1; TRBD1 aligns across 7 bases. The CDR3 is 16 residues long. Germline CDR1 is SGHTA and CDR2 is FQGTGA. J gave up 5 bases and V 3 bases, and 10 bases lay outside the gene matches. The chain's CDR3 is CASSFTRGTPDNEQFF. The CDR3 DNA reads as TGTGCCAGCAGCTTCACCAGGGGGACACCGGACAATGAGCAGTTCTTC.

The CDR3 loop reads CASSEKQGAFRLNQPQHF. The CDR3 bases are TGTGCCAGCAGTGAGAAACAGGGGGCGTTTCGCCTAAATCAGCCCCAGCATTTT. The rearrangement joins TRBV6-1 to TRBJ1-5, with 9 bases aligning to TRBD1. CDR3 length: 18 residues. V lost 3 bases to trimming and J lost 4 bases; unmatched junction nucleotides: 13. The germline gives CDR1 MNHNS, CDR2 SASEGT.

The rearrangement links TRBV7-8 to TRBJ2-1, with a possible D match to TRBD1 (5 bases). With 8 bases removed from V and 3 bases from J, the gap between germline ends came to 17 bases. This CDR3 has 15 residues. Germline V CDR1 and CDR2: SGHVS, FQNEAQ. The CDR3 region has the DNA TGTGCCAGCTCCCCGGTCGCAGGGAACTACAATGAGCAGTTCTTC. This encodes CASSPVAGNYNEQFF.

The CDR3 nucleotides are TGTGCCAGCAGCGTCCTCGGGGGGAGGACAGGGCAAGAGACCCAGTACTTC. This codes for CASSVLGGRTGQETQYF. The rearrangement uses TRBV9 and TRBJ2-5; perhaps TRBD1 as D (8 bases). This CDR3 spans 17 amino acids. V gave up 2 bases and J gave up 2 bases, with 19 bases separating them. Germline-derived CDR1 and CDR2 are SGDLS and YYNGEE. The full variable domain, with the rest looked up from reference TRBV9 and TRBJ2-5, is DSGVTQTPKHLITATGQRVTLRCSPRSGDLSVYWYQQSLDQGLQFLIQYYNGEERAKGNILERFSAQQFPDLHSELNLSSLELGDSALYFCASSVLGGRTGQETQYFGPGTRLLVL.

This chain uses TRBV24-1 with TRBJ2-1; the match to TRBD2 covers 9 bases. The V and J ends lost 5 bases and 7 bases, in that order; junction bases with no gene match: 5. Germline lookup yields CDR1 KGHDR and CDR2 SFDVKD. The CDR3 contains 14 residues. CDR3 sequence reads: CATSVAGVVNEQFF. The CDR3 bases are TGTGCCACCAGTGTAGCGGGAGTCGTTAATGAGCAGTTCTTC.

Comments on this clone: The same CDR3 also results from other DNA sequences found in this sample. This chain connects TRBV7-2 to TRBJ1-3; D not certain. Looked up from germline, CDR1 is SGHTA and CDR2 is FQGNSA. This CDR3 has 13 amino acids. With 0 bases removed from V and 4 bases from J, the gap between germline ends came to 4 bases. The CDR3 DNA is TGTGCCAGCAGCTTAGCTGTGGGAAACACCATATATTTT. Amino acids: CASSLAVGNTIYF.

As concerns this clone: In the same sample, other DNA sequences code for this CDR3. The rearrangement joins TRBV5-6 to TRBJ1-6; TRBD1 is a possible D gene (5 bases). The length of the CDR3 is 14 residues. Germline CDR1 and CDR2: SGHDT and YYEEEE. Trimming left V 4 bases short and J 6 bases short, with 11 bases between. The CDR3 loop reads CASSLGRINSPLHF. The CDR3 region has the DNA TGTGCCAGCAGCCTGGGACGGATTAATTCACCCCTCCACTTT. Variable domain in full (rest from reference TRBV5-6 and TRBJ1-6): DAGVTQSPTHLIKTRGQQVTLRCSPKSGHDTVSWYQQALGQGPQFIFQYYEEEERQRGNFPDRFSGHQFPNYSSELNVNALLLGDSALYLCASSLGRINSPLHFGNGTRLTVT.

The gene calls are TRBV4-3 and TRBJ1-3, with a weak D call TRBD1 (5 bases). Germline values: CDR1 LGHNA, CDR2 YSLEER. The CDR3 is made up of 16 amino acids. Trimming took off 0 bases at V and 2 bases at J, with 11 bases between the two ends. The CDR3 DNA follows: TGCGCCAGCAGCCAAGATCAGGGCAGGGCTGGAAACACCATATATTTT. Translation: CASSQDQGRAGNTIYF.

The chain combines TRBV5-1 with TRBJ2-1, with 9 bases identical to TRBD1. Germline CDR1 reads SGHRS; CDR2 reads YFSETQ. The CDR3 runs 15 residues. Trimming removed 3 bases from V and 9 bases from J; junction bases left unmatched: 10. CDR3 coding DNA: TGCGCCAGCAGCTCTGCCGGGACAGGGTCAGGTGAGCAGTTCTTC. It translates to CASSSAGTGSGEQFF.

The rearrangement joins TRBV5-1 to TRBJ2-7; D is undetermined. V lost 0 bases and J 0 bases, leaving 7 bases between the germline ends. Germline CDR1 reads SGHRS; CDR2 reads YFSETQ. The CDR3 length is 14 residues. CDR3 sequence reads: CASSLEIHSYEQYF. The CDR3 nucleotides read TGCGCCAGCAGCTTGGAGATCCACTCCTACGAGCAGTACTTC.